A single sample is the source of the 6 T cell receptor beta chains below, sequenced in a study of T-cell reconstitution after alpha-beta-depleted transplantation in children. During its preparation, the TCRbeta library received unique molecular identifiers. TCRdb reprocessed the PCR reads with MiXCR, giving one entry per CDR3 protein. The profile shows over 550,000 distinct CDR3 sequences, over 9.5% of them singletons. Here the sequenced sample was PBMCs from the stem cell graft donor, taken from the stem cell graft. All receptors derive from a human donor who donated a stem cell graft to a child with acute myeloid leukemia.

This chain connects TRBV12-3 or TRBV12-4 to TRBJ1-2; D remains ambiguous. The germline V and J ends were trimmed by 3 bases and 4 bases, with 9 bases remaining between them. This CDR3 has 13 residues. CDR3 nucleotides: TGTGCCAGCAGTTTGGGAGGGCCCTATGGCTACACCTTC. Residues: CASSLGGPYGYTF.

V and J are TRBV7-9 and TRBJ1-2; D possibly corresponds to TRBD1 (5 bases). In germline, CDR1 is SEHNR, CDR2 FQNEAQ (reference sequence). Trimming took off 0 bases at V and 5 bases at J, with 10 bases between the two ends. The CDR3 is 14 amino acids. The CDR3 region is CASSLAWDPYGYTF. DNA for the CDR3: TGTGCCAGCAGCTTAGCGTGGGACCCATATGGCTACACCTTC. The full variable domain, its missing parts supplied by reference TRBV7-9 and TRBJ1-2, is DTGVSQNPRHKITKRGQNVTFRCDPISEHNRLYWYRQTLGQGPEFLTYFQNEAQLEKSRLLSDRFSAERPKGSFSTLEIQRTEQGDSAMYLCASSLAWDPYGYTFGSGTRLTVV.

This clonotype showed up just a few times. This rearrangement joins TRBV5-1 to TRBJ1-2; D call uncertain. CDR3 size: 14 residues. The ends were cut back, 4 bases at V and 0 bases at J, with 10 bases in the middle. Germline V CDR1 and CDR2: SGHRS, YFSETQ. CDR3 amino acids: CASSGGGANYGYTF. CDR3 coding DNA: TGCGCCAGCAGCGGCGGAGGAGCTAACTATGGCTACACCTTC.

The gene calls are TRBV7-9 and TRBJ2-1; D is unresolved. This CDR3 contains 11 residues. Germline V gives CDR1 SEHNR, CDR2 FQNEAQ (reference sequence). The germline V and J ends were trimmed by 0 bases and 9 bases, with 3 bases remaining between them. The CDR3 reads CASSLAAEQFF. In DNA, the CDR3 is TGTGCCAGCAGCTTAGCCGCTGAGCAGTTCTTC. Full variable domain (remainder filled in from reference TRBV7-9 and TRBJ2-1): DTGVSQNPRHKITKRGQNVTFRCDPISEHNRLYWYRQTLGQGPEFLTYFQNEAQLEKSRLLSDRFSAERPKGSFSTLEIQRTEQGDSAMYLCASSLAAEQFFGPGTRLTVL.

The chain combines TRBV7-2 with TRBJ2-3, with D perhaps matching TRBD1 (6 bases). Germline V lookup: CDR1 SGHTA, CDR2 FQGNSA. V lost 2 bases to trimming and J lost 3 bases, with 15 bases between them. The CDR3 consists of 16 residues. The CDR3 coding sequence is TGTGCCAGCAGCTTATGGGCTAGGGGGAGAACAGATACGCAGTATTTT. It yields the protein CASSLWARGRTDTQYF.

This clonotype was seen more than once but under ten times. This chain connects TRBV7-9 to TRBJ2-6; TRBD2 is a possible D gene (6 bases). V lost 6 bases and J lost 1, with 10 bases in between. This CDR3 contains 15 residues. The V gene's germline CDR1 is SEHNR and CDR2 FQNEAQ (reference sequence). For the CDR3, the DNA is TGTGCCAGCAGATTTCTAGCGTCTGGGGCCAACGTCCTGACTTTC. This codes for CASRFLASGANVLTF.